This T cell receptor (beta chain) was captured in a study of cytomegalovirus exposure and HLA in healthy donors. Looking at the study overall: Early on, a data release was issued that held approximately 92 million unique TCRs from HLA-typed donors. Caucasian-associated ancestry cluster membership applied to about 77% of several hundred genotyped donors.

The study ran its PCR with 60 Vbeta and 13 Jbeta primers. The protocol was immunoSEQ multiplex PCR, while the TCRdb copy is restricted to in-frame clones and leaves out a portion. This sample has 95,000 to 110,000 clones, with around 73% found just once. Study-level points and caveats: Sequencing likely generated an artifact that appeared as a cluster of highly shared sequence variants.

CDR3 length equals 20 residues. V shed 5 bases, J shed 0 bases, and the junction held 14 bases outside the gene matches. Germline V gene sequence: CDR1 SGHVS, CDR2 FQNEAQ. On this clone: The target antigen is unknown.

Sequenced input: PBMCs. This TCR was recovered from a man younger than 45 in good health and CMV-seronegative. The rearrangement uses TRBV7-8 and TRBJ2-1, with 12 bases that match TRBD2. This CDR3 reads CASSQRTSGETRSSYNEQFF. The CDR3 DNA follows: TGTGCCAGCAGCCAACGGACTAGCGGGGAAACACGGAGCTCCTACAATGAGCAGTTCTTC.